Below, one T cell receptor beta chain is given with its context. This specimen comes from a study of T-cell reconstitution after alpha-beta-depleted transplantation in children. Unique molecular identifiers were built into the TCRbeta library. TCRdb fed the PCR reads into MiXCR, producing one record per CDR3 protein. The sample includes about 610,000 distinct CDR3 sequences, about 11% of them seen just once. The V and J ends lost 2 bases and 2 bases respectively, with 10 bases between them. This CDR3 spans 14 amino acids. Germline V CDR1 and CDR2: SGDLS, YYNGEE. The sequences come from PBMCs from the stem cell graft donor, collected from the stem cell graft. This TCR came from a human donor who donated a stem cell graft to a child with acute myeloid leukemia. This chain connects TRBV9 to TRBJ1-1; D unclear. The CDR3 sequence is CASSVNSLNTEAFF. The CDR3 DNA is TGTGCCAGCAGCGTCAATAGTCTCAACACTGAAGCTTTCTTT.